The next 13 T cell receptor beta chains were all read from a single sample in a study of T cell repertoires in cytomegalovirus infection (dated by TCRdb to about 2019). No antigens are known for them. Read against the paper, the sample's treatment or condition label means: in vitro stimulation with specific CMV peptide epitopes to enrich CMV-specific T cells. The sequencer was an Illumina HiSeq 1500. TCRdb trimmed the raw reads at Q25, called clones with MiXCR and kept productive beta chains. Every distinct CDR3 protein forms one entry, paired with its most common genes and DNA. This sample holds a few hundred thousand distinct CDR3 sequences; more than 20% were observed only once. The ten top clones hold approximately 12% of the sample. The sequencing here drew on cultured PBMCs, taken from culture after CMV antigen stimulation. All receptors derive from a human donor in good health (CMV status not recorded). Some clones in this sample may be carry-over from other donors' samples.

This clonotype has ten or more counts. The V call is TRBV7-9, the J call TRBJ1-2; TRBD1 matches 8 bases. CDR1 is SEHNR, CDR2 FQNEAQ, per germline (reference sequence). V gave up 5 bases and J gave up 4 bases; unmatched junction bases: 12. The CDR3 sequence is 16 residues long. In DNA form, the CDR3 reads TGTGCCAGCAGCCCCGAACCCGGACAGGGATTCTATGGCTACACCTTC. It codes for CASSPEPGQGFYGYTF.

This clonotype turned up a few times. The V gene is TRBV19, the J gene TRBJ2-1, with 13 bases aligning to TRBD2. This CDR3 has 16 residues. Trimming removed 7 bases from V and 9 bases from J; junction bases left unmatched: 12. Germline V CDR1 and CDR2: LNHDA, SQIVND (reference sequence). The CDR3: CASNLLAGGPRGEQFF. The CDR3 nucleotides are TGTGCCAGTAACCTACTAGCGGGAGGGCCTCGGGGTGAGCAGTTCTTC.

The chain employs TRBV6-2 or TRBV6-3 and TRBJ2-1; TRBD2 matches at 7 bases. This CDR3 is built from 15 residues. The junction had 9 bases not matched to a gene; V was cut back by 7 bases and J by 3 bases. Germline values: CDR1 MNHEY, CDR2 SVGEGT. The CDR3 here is CASIRSGDNYNEQFF. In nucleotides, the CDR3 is TGTGCCAGCATTAGAAGCGGGGATAACTACAATGAGCAGTTCTTC.

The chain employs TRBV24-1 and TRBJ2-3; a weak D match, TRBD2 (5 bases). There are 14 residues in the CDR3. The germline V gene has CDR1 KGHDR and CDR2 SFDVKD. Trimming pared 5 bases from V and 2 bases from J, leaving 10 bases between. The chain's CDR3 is CATSASGSTDTQYF. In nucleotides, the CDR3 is TGTGCCACCAGTGCTTCGGGATCCACAGATACGCAGTATTTT.

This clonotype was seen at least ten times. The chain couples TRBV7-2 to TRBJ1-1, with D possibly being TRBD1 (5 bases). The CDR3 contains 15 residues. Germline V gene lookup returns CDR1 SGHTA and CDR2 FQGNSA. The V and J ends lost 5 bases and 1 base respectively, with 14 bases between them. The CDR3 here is CASSSPGRKNTEAFF. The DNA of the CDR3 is TGTGCCAGCAGCAGTCCGGGACGGAAGAACACTGAAGCTTTCTTT.

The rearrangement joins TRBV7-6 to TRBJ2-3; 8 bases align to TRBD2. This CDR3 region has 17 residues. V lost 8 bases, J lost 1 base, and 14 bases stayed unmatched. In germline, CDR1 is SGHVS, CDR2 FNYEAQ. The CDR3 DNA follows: TGTGCCAGCCGCTCGACGGCCAGCGGGAGAGGCACAGATACGCAGTATTTT. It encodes CASRSTASGRGTDTQYF.

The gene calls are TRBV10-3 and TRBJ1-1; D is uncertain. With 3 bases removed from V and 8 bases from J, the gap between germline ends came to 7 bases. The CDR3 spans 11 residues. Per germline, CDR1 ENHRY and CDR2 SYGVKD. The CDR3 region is CAISELGEAFF. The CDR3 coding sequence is TGTGCCATCAGTGAATTAGGGGAAGCTTTCTTT.

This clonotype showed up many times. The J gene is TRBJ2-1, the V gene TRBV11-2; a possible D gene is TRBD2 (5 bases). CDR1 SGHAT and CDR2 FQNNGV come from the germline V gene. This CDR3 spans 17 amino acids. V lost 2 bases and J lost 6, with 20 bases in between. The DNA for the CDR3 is TGTGCCAGCAGCTTAAAAGTTCTGGAGGCAGTTGGCAATGAGCAGTTCTTC. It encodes CASSLKVLEAVGNEQFF.

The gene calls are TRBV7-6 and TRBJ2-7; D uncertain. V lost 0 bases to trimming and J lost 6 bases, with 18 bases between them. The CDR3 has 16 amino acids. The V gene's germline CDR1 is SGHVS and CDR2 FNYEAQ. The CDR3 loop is CASSLASTPRVAEQYF. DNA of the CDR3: TGTGCCAGCAGCTTAGCGTCGACGCCCCGCGTGGCCGAGCAGTACTTC.

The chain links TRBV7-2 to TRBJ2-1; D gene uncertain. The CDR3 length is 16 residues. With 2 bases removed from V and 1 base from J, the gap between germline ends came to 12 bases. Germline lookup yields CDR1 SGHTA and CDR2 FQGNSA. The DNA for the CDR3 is TGTGCCAGCAGCTTATATTCTCTGGAGTCCTACAATGAGCAGTTCTTC. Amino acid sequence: CASSLYSLESYNEQFF.

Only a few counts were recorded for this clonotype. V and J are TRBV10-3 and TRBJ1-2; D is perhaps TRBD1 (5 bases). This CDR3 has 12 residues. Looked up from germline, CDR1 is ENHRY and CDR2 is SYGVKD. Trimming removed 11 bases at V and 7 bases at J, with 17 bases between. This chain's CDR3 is CAARQTQAGYTF. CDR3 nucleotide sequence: TGTGCCGCGAGACAGACTCAGGCTGGCTACACCTTC.

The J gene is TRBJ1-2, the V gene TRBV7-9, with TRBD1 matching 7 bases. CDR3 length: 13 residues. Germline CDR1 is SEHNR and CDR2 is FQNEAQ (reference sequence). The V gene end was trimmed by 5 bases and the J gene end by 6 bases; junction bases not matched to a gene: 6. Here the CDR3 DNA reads TGTGCCAGCAGCCCCACAGGGGACCATGGCTACACCTTC. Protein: CASSPTGDHGYTF.

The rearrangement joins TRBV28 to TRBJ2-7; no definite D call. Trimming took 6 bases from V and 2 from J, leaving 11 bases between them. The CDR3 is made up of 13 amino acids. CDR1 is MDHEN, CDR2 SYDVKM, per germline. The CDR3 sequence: CASSRIPPYEQYF. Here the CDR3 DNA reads TGTGCCAGCAGCCGAATCCCGCCCTACGAGCAGTACTTC.